A selection of T cell receptor beta chains follows, all from one sample in a study of Tregs in tolerant kidney transplant recipients. Assay: immunoSEQ multiplex PCR; the TCRdb copy retains only in-frame clones and omits some. The repertoire consists of about 55,000 clones, with around 90% occurring once and the leading ten covering 12% to 15%. This sample comprised CD8+ T cells from blood (PBMCs), obtained 24 months after the transplant. The receptor set was obtained from a human patient who received a combined kidney and bone marrow transplant. A share of the T cells may be of graft donor origin. Both conserved end residues are part of each CDR3. The order of the fields is D gene, V gene, clone size, J gene, CDR3 DNA, CDR3 protein. D genes are given only for firm matches. Clone size, where shown, is once, few, many, or a class for clones that have expanded.

D: TRBD2; V: TRBV7-8; size: .; J: TRBJ2-1; DNA: TGTGCCAGCAGCTCGGATCCTGACCTAGCGGGAGGGCTCTACAATGAGCAGTTCTTC; CDR3: CASSSDPDLAGGLYNEQFF
D: TRBD1; V: TRBV19; size: .; J: TRBJ1-2; DNA: TGTGCCAGTAGTTCGAGACAGGGTTCCCCCTATGGCTACACCTTC; CDR3: CASSSRQGSPYGYTF
D: TRBD1; V: TRBV2; size: .; J: TRBJ1-3; DNA: TGTGCCAGCCAAGGACAGGCCAACTCTGGAAACACCATATATTTT; CDR3: CASQGQANSGNTIYF
D: .; V: TRBV7-8; size: few; J: TRBJ2-1; DNA: TGTGCCAGCAGCGACATTCTTAACAATGAGCAGTTCTTC; CDR3: CASSDILNNEQFF
D: .; V: TRBV14; size: few; J: TRBJ1-2; DNA: TGTGCCAGCAGCCAAGGGACAAACTATGGCTACACCTTC; CDR3: CASSQGTNYGYTF
D: .; V: TRBV9; size: .; J: TRBJ1-1; DNA: TGTGCCAGCAGCGTAGGAGGGGGGGTAGCGGGAACTGAAGCTTTCTTT; CDR3: CASSVGGGVAGTEAFF
D: .; V: TRBV11-2; size: .; J: TRBJ1-2; DNA: TGTGCCAGCAGCACCTACAGGGATGGCTATGGCTACACCTTC; CDR3: CASSTYRDGYGYTF
D: TRBD2; V: TRBV2; size: .; J: TRBJ2-1; DNA: TGTGCCAGCAGTACACGGACTAGCGGGATCAATGAGCAGTTCTTC; CDR3: CASSTRTSGINEQFF
D: TRBD1; V: TRBV30; size: .; J: TRBJ1-2; DNA: TGTGCCTGGTCAGGGACAGGGGGCGCATTGGTTGGCTACACCTTC; CDR3: CAWSGTGGALVGYTF
D: .; V: TRBV7-2; size: .; J: TRBJ2-7; DNA: TGTGCCAGCAGCTCCCAGGTGGGGGCTTCGACCTGGCAGTACTTC; CDR3: CASSSQVGASTWQYF
D: TRBD2; V: TRBV7-8; size: .; J: TRBJ2-5; DNA: TGTGCCAGCAGCCCAAACGGGGGGGCCGGAGTGGAGACCCAGTACTTC; CDR3: CASSPNGGAGVETQYF
D: .; V: TRBV9; size: .; J: TRBJ2-7; DNA: TGTGCCAGCAGCGTCGGAGCGGACCCCTCCTACGAGCAGTACTTC; CDR3: CASSVGADPSYEQYF
D: .; V: TRBV5-4; size: .; J: TRBJ1-2; DNA: TGTGCCAGCAGCTTGTATGGCAGTTCTAACTATGGCTACACCTTC; CDR3: CASSLYGSSNYGYTF
D: .; V: TRBV7-6; size: once; J: TRBJ2-3; DNA: TGTGCCAGCAGCTTAGTCGGGTCCACAGATACGCAGTATTTT; CDR3: CASSLVGSTDTQYF
D: .; V: TRBV11-2; size: .; J: TRBJ1-5; DNA: TGTGCCAGCAGCTCCGGCCGAGAGGTACAGCCCCAGCATTTT; CDR3: CASSSGREVQPQHF
D: .; V: TRBV28; size: .; J: TRBJ1-3; DNA: TGTGCCAGCAGTTTCTTCCCCAGCAGGGGTGGATCTGGAAACACCATATATTTT; CDR3: CASSFFPSRGGSGNTIYF
D: TRBD2; V: TRBV27; size: few; J: TRBJ2-1; DNA: TGTGCCAGCAGGGCAGCGGGAGAGGTCGATGAGCAGTTCTTC; CDR3: CASRAAGEVDEQFF
D: TRBD1; V: TRBV6-1; size: .; J: TRBJ1-2; DNA: TGTGCCAGCAGTGGGTATCACGGGACAGGGATAAATACAGGCTATGGCTACACCTTC; CDR3: CASSGYHGTGINTGYGYTF
D: .; V: TRBV27; size: .; J: TRBJ1-5; DNA: TGTGCCAGCAGTTTATCTTCAGGGTTCAATCAGCCCCAGCATTTT; CDR3: CASSLSSGFNQPQHF
D: .; V: TRBV4-3; size: .; J: TRBJ1-1; DNA: TGCGCCAGCAGCCAAGAAGAAACAGGGCGGGTTGGTAACACTGAAGCTTTCTTT; CDR3: CASSQEETGRVGNTEAFF
D: TRBD2; V: TRBV6-4; size: .; J: TRBJ2-1; DNA: TGTGCCAGCAGTGACGGGGGGGGAAAGTTCTTC; CDR3: CASSDGGGKFF
D: .; V: TRBV7-2; size: .; J: TRBJ2-7; DNA: TGTGCCAGCAGCTATTACAGGGCTGCCTCCTACGAGCAGTACTTC; CDR3: CASSYYRAASYEQYF
D: TRBD2; V: TRBV19; size: .; J: TRBJ2-1; DNA: TGTGCCAGTAGTATTCTAGCGGACTCCTACAATGAGCAGTTCTTC; CDR3: CASSILADSYNEQFF